This T cell receptor (beta chain) comes out of a study of human T cells and chemical hapten exposure. On the study more broadly: There were per-sample TCR yield variations, arising mainly from small pooled library volume differences.

The time point: patch test 1, 2 weeks after DPC sensitization. Treatment of the sample: therapeutic diphenylcyclopropenone sensitization with weekly scalp DPC. Blood draws preceded each patch test application. Study conclusions and caveats: Donors in the study had alopecia, meaning their immune response may differ from healthy people's. Controls had significantly fewer large CDR3 similarity clusters than were formed by expanded TCRs.

There are many counts of this clonotype. The antigen is not known. The CDR3 contains 18 residues. Germline loops: CDR1 DFQATT, CDR2 SNEGSKA (reference sequence). Trimming took 4 bases from V and 0 from J; bases not matched to a gene: 11. One entry per CDR3 protein results from TCRdb running MiXCR on the RACE reads. This sample has more than 100,000 distinct CDR3 sequences, with roughly 15% found just once. The sequence was collected from a man aged 18 to 30 with alopecia areata. Some clones in this sample may be carry-over from other donors' samples. This specimen consisted of whole blood, obtained in connection with sensitization to the hapten diphenylcyclopropenone (DPC). This chain links TRBV20-1 with TRBJ2-1, with TRBD2 matching over 11 bases. The CDR3, as DNA: TGCAGTGCTATGACGCCTAGCGGGGGGACGAGCTCCTACAATGAGCAGTTCTTC. This codes for CSAMTPSGGTSSYNEQFF.